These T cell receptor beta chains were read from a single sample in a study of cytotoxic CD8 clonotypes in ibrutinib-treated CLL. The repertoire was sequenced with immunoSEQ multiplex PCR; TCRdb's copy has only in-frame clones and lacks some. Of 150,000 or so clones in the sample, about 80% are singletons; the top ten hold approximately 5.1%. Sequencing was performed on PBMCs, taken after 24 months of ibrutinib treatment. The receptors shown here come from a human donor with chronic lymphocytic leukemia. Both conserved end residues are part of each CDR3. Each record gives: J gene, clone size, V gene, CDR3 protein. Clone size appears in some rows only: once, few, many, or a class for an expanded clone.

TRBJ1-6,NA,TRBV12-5,CASGSGQPNSPLHF
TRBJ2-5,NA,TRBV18,CASSGQNGETQYF
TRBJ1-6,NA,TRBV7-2,CASGEGDNSPLHF
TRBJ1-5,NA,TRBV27,CASMGRGGLYSNQPQHF
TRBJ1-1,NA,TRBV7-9,CASRPDALGEAFF
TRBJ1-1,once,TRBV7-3,CASSPSDGYTEAFF
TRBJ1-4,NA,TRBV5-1,CASSLGAAPEKLFF
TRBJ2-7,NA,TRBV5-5,CASSLEQVGAYEQYF
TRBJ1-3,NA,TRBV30,CAWSGLGTIGNTIYF
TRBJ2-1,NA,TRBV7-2,CASSTRTSDPKQFF
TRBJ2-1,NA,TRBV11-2,CASSLDPSSYNEQFF
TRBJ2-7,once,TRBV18,CASSPPGDYEQYF
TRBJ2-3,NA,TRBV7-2,CASSFAGVGTDTQYF
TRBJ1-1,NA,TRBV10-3,CAIRMNTEAFF
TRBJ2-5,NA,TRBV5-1,CASSLGASGFQETQYF
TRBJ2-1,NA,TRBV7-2,CASSFRQGDEQFF
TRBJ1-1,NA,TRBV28,CASTLGGLGTEAFF
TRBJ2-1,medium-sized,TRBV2,CASSGDYNEQFF
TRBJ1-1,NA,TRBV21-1,CPQWPEAFF
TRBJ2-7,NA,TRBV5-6,CASSLWEGREQYF